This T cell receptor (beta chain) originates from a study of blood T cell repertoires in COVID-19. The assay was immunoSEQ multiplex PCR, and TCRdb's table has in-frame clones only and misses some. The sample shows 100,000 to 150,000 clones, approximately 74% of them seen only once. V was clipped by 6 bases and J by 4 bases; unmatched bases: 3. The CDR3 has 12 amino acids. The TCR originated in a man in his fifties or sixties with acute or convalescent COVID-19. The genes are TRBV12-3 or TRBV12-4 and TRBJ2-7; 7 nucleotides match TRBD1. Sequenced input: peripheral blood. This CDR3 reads CASRTGLYEQYF. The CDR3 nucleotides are TGTGCCAGCAGGACAGGGCTATACGAGCAGTACTTC.